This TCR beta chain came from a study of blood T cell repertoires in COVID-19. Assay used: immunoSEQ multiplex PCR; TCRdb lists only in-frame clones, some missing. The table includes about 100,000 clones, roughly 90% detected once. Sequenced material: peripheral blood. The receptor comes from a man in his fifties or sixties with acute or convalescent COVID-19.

CDR3 sequence reads: CASSLAGQGSYGYTF. CDR3 DNA: TGTGCCAGCAGCTTAGCCGGACAGGGGAGCTATGGCTACACCTTC. This chain links TRBV7-9 with TRBJ1-2; TRBD1 aligns across 9 bases. Germline V CDR1 and CDR2: SEHNR, FQNEAQ (reference sequence). This CDR3 has 15 amino acids. J lost 4 bases, V lost 0 bases, and 3 bases had no gene match. Filled out from reference TRBV7-9 and TRBJ1-2, the complete variable domain reads DTGVSQNPRHKITKRGQNVTFRCDPISEHNRLYWYRQTLGQGPEFLTYFQNEAQLEKSRLLSDRFSAERPKGSFSTLEIQRTEQGDSAMYLCASSLAGQGSYGYTFGSGTRLTVV.